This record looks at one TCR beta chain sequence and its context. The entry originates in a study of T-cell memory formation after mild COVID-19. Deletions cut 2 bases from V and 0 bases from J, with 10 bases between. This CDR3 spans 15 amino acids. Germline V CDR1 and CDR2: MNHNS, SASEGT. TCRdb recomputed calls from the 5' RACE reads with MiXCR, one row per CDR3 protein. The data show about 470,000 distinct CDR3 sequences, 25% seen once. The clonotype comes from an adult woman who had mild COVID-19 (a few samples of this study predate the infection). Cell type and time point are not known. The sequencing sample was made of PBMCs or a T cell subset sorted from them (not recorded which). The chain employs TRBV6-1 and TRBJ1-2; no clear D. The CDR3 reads CASSERSSANYGYTF. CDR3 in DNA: TGTGCCAGCAGTGAAAGGTCCAGCGCTAACTATGGCTACACCTTC.